This T cell receptor beta chain was found in a study of blood T cell repertoires in COVID-19. Study context: Specimens from acute and convalescent COVID-19 originated in the United States, Italy and Spain.

The table lists this clone with many counts. The germline V gene has CDR1 SGHKS and CDR2 YYEKEE (reference sequence). The CDR3 loop spans 16 amino acids. The V end lost 2 bases, the J end lost 4 bases, and 15 bases lay between the germline ends. Source study methods: Amplified reference gene primers provided the basis for estimating nucleated cell counts. Produced via immunoSEQ multiplex PCR; TCRdb's table is partial and in-frame only. D and trimming were read from the DNA, whereas the V and J calls and clone size are those reported in that table. The data contain hundreds of thousands of clones, 85% of them singletons.

This TCR derives from a young woman with acute or convalescent COVID-19. J is TRBJ2-2 and V is TRBV5-5, with D possibly TRBD1 on 5 matching bases. Sequences were obtained from peripheral blood. CDR3 residues: CASSFAAGRFTGELFF. For the CDR3, the DNA is TGTGCCAGCAGCTTCGCGGCAGGGCGGTTCACCGGGGAGCTGTTTTTT.